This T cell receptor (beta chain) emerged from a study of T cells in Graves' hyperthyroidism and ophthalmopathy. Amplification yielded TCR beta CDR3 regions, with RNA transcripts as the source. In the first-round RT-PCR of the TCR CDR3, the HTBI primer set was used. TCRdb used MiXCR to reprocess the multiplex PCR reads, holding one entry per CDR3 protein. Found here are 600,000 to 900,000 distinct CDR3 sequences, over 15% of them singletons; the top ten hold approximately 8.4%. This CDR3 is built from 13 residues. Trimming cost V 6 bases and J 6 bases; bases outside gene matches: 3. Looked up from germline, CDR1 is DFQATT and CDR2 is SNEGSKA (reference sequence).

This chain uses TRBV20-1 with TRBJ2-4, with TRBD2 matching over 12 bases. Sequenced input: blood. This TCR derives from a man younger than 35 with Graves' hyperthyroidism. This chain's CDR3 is CSAASGRANIQYF. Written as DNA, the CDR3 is TGCAGTGCGGCTAGCGGGAGGGCAAACATTCAGTACTTC.